This T cell receptor beta chain originates from a study of regulatory T cells in long-lasting Graves disease. Study-wide background: Antithyroid drug exposure in newly diagnosed Graves' patients had lasted under 3 months.

This clonotype was recorded many times. Both iRepertoire HTBI primers and Arm-PCR of CDR3 regions were used to build the TCR beta libraries. TCRdb passed the multiplex PCR reads through MiXCR, listing each CDR3 protein once. The table lists 520,000 or so distinct CDR3 sequences, approximately 12% of them singletons. Sample time point: newly diagnosed GD, antithyroid drugs for less than 3 months. From PBMCs, RNA was extracted and then used to make the TCR library. There are 16 residues in the CDR3. From germline, CDR1 is MDHEN and CDR2 SYDVKM. The germline V and J ends were trimmed by 4 bases and 4 bases, with 17 bases remaining between them. The same sample was also used in a study of T cells in Graves' hyperthyroidism and ophthalmopathy. As that study records: If no ophthalmopathy progression occurred within 18 months, Graves' hyperthyroidism was stable.

The sample in question was peripheral blood mononuclear cells (PBMCs), obtained at new diagnosis, from a patient treated with antithyroid drugs. The rearrangement links TRBV28 to TRBJ2-1; D is possibly TRBD2 (5 bases). This clonotype originated in a woman aged 25 to 39 with Graves disease. The CDR3 protein is CASSSLVAPGYNEQFF. The CDR3 nucleotides read TGTGCCAGCAGTTCGTTAGTGGCTCCGGGATACAATGAGCAGTTCTTC.